The present T cell receptor beta chain was sequenced within a study of shared clonotypes between healthy human individuals. General study points: Generation probabilities were higher for clonotypes shared across all four sorted-subset donors than for unshared ones.

This clone has more than one count but fewer than ten. Its antigen is as yet unknown. Germline V gives CDR1 LNHNV, CDR2 YYDKDF (reference sequence). Trimming took 3 bases from V and 1 from J, leaving 6 bases between them. The CDR3 covers 13 residues. Using immunoSEQ multiplex PCR, the repertoire was profiled, and TCRdb retains in-frame clones only, with some absent. This repertoire shows hundreds of thousands of clones, about 78% found once; its top ten account for 1.8%. The TCR comes from a woman aged 30 to 39 in good health. J is TRBJ1-1 and V is TRBV15; TRBD1 might be the D (6 bases). The sample taken for sequencing was memory CD4+ T cells sorted from blood. The sample's subset: CD45RA-negative fraction. The CDR3 region is CATSRGQNTEAFF. The CDR3 nucleotides are TGTGCCACCAGCAGGGGACAGAACACTGAAGCTTTCTTT.